This T cell receptor (beta chain) was recorded in a study of T cell changes during pregnancy in multiple sclerosis. Profiled with immunoSEQ multiplex PCR; TCRdb holds only in-frame clones, not every one. The sample yields 70,000 to 100,000 clones, 80% to 95% seen once. The V end lost 10 bases, the J end lost 5 bases, and 17 bases lay between the germline ends. The V gene's germline CDR1 is SNHLY and CDR2 FYNNEI. The CDR3 extends over 13 amino acids. The sequencing used peripheral blood, collected in the third trimester of pregnancy. The chain uses TRBV2 and TRBJ1-2, with D unclear. The source of this sequence is a female donor in good health, enrolled as a control in a pregnancy study. CDR3: CATTTDIGYGYTF. The CDR3 DNA follows: TGTGCCACGACTACCGACATTGGGTATGGCTACACCTTC. Using reference TRBV2 and TRBJ1-2 for the parts outside the CDR3, the full variable domain is EPEVTQTPSHQVTQMGQEVILRCVPISNHLYFYWYRQILGQKVEFLVSFYNNEISEKSEIFDDQFSVERPDGSNFTLKIRSTKLEDSAMYFCATTTDIGYGYTFGSGTRLTVV.